One and the same sample provided the 17 T cell receptor beta chains below, sequenced in a study of T-cell reconstitution after alpha-beta-depleted transplantation in children. Unique molecular identifiers were incorporated when the TCRbeta library was constructed. TCRdb re-called the PCR reads with MiXCR, one entry per CDR3 protein. The sample records some 76,000 distinct CDR3 sequences, 11% being singletons. The sequencing used PBMCs, collected before TCRalphabeta/CD19-depleted stem cell transplant. The receptors stem from a boy aged 5-17 years with acute myeloid leukemia, due to receive a stem cell transplant.

V is TRBV27 and J is TRBJ2-7; 8 nucleotides line up with TRBD1. Germline assignment: CDR1 MNHEY and CDR2 SMNVEV (reference sequence). V trimming: 3 bases; J trimming: 2 bases; junction bases outside the gene matches: 3. This CDR3 has 14 amino acids. The CDR3 DNA reads TGTGCCAGCAGTTTCGGGACAGGCCCCTACGAGCAGTACTTC. This sequence encodes CASSFGTGPYEQYF.

This clonotype was detected many times. The chain combines TRBV20-1 with TRBJ1-5; D unclear. Germline values: CDR1 DFQATT, CDR2 SNEGSKA (reference sequence). This CDR3 comprises 12 residues. Trimming took 2 bases from V and 8 from J, leaving 10 bases between them. CDR3: CSARKAGKPQHF. CDR3 in DNA: TGCAGTGCTAGAAAGGCGGGGAAGCCCCAGCATTTT.

At least ten counts were recorded for this clonotype. J is TRBJ2-1 and V is TRBV12-3 or TRBV12-4; D gene uncertain. V shed 4 bases and J shed 0 bases, with 10 bases lying between them. The CDR3 runs to 15 residues. The CDR3 DNA reads TGTGCCAGCAGTTCCCCCGTGAGCTCCTACAATGAGCAGTTCTTC. Protein sequence: CASSSPVSSYNEQFF.

This clonotype appeared many times. The chain recombines TRBV12-3 or TRBV12-4 with TRBJ2-1; TRBD2 aligns across 16 bases. Trimming cost V 2 bases and J 7 bases; bases outside gene matches: 5. This CDR3 contains 17 residues. In DNA, the CDR3 is TGTGCCAGCAGTTTATCACCGGGACTAGCGGGAGGGAATGAGCAGTTCTTC. It specifies CASSLSPGLAGGNEQFF.

The chain has TRBV7-9 and TRBJ2-7, with 7 bases that match TRBD1. The junction had 3 bases not matched to a gene; V was cut back by 6 bases and J by 1 base. This CDR3 is built from 13 residues. Germline-derived CDR1 and CDR2 are SEHNR and FQNEAQ (reference sequence). The CDR3 DNA follows: TGTGCCAGCAGTAGGACAGGTTCCTACGAGCAGTACGTC. Its translation is CASSRTGSYEQYV.

The sample holds one count of this clonotype. A read error may be the cause here, since a much bigger clone is one base away. This chain connects TRBV3-1 to TRBJ2-7; 8 nucleotides line up with TRBD2. The trim removed 4 bases at V and 9 bases at J, leaving 14 bases unmatched. The CDR3 runs to 15 residues. Germline values: CDR1 LGHDT, CDR2 YNNKEL (reference sequence). The chain's CDR3 is CASSPSAGEPSLQYF. CDR3 DNA sequence: TGTGCCAGCAGCCCGTCAGCGGGAGAGCCCTCGTTGCAGTACTTC.

This clonotype was counted at least ten times. The chain uses TRBV20-1 and TRBJ1-2; no definite D call. The V gene lost 7 bases and the J gene lost 13 bases, with 28 bases spanning the gap. The CDR3 covers 14 residues. Germline V gene data show CDR1 as DFQATT and CDR2 as SNEGSKA (reference sequence). The CDR3 sequence is CSGEESGRVQSFTF. The CDR3 DNA is TGCAGTGGAGAGGAGTCGGGAAGGGTCCAGTCGTTCACCTTC.

The table lists this clonotype with many counts. The chain recombines TRBV5-1 with TRBJ2-5; 7 bases line up with TRBD2. J was trimmed by 7 bases and V by 4 bases; bases with no gene match: 16. This CDR3 has 16 residues. Per the germline V gene, CDR1 is SGHRS and CDR2 is YFSETQ. The CDR3 bases are TGCGCCAGCAGCCTTCCTCGGGGGGAGCCTCCCGGGACCCAGTACTTC. Residues: CASSLPRGEPPGTQYF.

Concerning this clonotype: Its ends do not fully match the called genes, so a read error is possible. This chain joins TRBV29-1 and TRBJ2-5, with a possible D match to TRBD1 (6 bases). CDR1 and CDR2 from the germline V gene are SQVTM and ANQGSEA. This CDR3 region has 12 residues. For the CDR3, the DNA is TGCAGCGTCGAAGGGGGTGCCGGGACCCAGTACTTC. Protein sequence: CSVEGGAGTQYF.

This clonotype was picked up many times. The chain has TRBV7-2 and TRBJ2-7; 7 nucleotides line up with TRBD2. In germline, CDR1 is SGHTA, CDR2 FQGNSA. With 8 bases clipped from V and 3 bases from J, the junction kept 13 bases outside the gene matches. The CDR3 loop spans 15 amino acids. The CDR3 protein is CASARLASGSYEQYF. The CDR3 coding sequence is TGTGCCAGCGCCCGATTGGCTAGCGGAAGCTACGAGCAGTACTTC.

This clonotype showed up many times. In DNA form, the CDR3 reads TGCAGTGCCCCAGGCCCCGCCAAAAACATTCAGTACTTC. Translated, it gives CSAPGPAKNIQYF. V gene TRBV20-1 combines with J gene TRBJ2-4; no clear D. The CDR3 contains 13 residues. Trimming left V 6 bases short and J 1 base short, with 10 bases between. Germline CDR1 DFQATT, CDR2 SNEGSKA (reference sequence).

The sample holds many counts of this clonotype. The chain is built from TRBV5-1 and TRBJ2-1; 8 bases fit TRBD2. V gave up 4 bases and J gave up 5 bases; unmatched junction bases: 5. CDR1 is SGHRS and CDR2 is YFSETQ in the germline V gene. The CDR3 length is 14 residues. The chain's CDR3 is CASSPGGPNNEQFF. Written as DNA, the CDR3 is TGCGCCAGCAGCCCGGGAGGGCCAAACAATGAGCAGTTCTTC. The full variable domain, in which reference TRBV5-1 and TRBJ2-1 provide the parts outside the CDR3, is KAGVTQTPRYLIKTRGQQVTLSCSPISGHRSVSWYQQTPGQGLQFLFEYFSETQRNKGNFPGRFSGRQFSNSRSEMNVSTLELGDSALYLCASSPGGPNNEQFFGPGTRLTVL.

With regard to this clonotype: This may stem from a read error, because a much larger clone lies one nucleotide away. The chain joins TRBV5-4 to TRBJ1-3; 7 bases align to TRBD1. V gave up 3 bases and J gave up 0 bases; unmatched junction bases: 0. The germline V gene encodes CDR1 SGHNT and CDR2 YYREEE (reference sequence). The CDR3 extends over 14 amino acids. In nucleotides, the CDR3 is TGTGCCAGCAGCTACAGGGGCTCTGGAAACACCATATATTTT. It specifies CASSYRGSGNTIYF.

A word on this clonotype: A much larger clone lies a single base off, so this may be a read error. The chain combines TRBV3-1 with TRBJ2-7; unclear D gene. Germline CDR1 LGHDT, CDR2 YNNKEL (reference sequence). The CDR3 is made up of 14 amino acids. The CDR3 region has the DNA TGTGCCAGCAGCCCAACCAGGATTCGGTACGATCAGTACTTC. It yields the protein CASSPTRIRYDQYF.

This clonotype was observed at least ten times. This chain joins TRBV12-3 or TRBV12-4 and TRBJ1-2; tentative D call: TRBD1 (6 bases). The CDR3 is 14 amino acids. Trimming left V 5 bases short and J 8 bases short, with 18 bases between. The CDR3 region has the DNA TGTGCCAGCAGTCTAAAGAACAGGGTCCCCGGCTACACCTTC. Translated, it gives CASSLKNRVPGYTF.

The rearrangement links TRBV30 to TRBJ1-3; D is ambiguous. The CDR3 runs to 13 residues. The V gene lost 2 bases and the J gene lost 2 bases, with 7 bases spanning the gap. Germline V gene sequence: CDR1 GTSNPN, CDR2 SVGIG (reference sequence). The chain's CDR3 is CAWSSWAGNTIYF. The CDR3 nucleotides are TGTGCCTGGAGTTCCTGGGCTGGAAACACCATATATTTT.

This clonotype has a count of ten or more. The chain recombines TRBV5-1 with TRBJ1-2; tentative D call: TRBD1 (5 bases). V gave up 0 bases and J gave up 4 bases, with 10 bases separating them. The CDR3 loop spans 14 amino acids. Germline V gene sequence: CDR1 SGHRS, CDR2 YFSETQ. This CDR3 is CASSLGTSVYGYTF. CDR3 nucleotides: TGCGCCAGCAGCTTGGGGACAAGTGTCTATGGCTACACCTTC.